A selection of T cell receptor beta chains follows, all from one sample in a study of blood T cell repertoires in COVID-19. Produced via immunoSEQ multiplex PCR; TCRdb's table is partial and in-frame only. Of approximately 290,000 clones in the sample, 70% to 90% were seen once. The sample taken for sequencing was PBMCs or T cells enriched from blood (not recorded which). The origin of the receptors is a woman aged 30 to 39 who had recovered from COVID-19. The conserved cysteine and the conserved F or W are not part of the CDR3 here. The order of the fields is clone size, V gene, CDR3 protein. Clone size is given for some rows only: seen once, a few or many times, or a class if the clone is expanded.

abundance: NA
v_gene: TRBV9
CDR3aa: ASSVEGDTEAF

abundance: NA
v_gene: TRBV5-1
CDR3aa: ASSKEGTGNEKLF

abundance: NA
v_gene: TRBV6-2/TRBV6-3
CDR3aa: ASSWTGRGTEAF

abundance: NA
v_gene: TRBV7-8
CDR3aa: ASSPFPSTGINQPQH

abundance: NA
v_gene: TRBV7-2
CDR3aa: ASSFGGNYEQY

abundance: NA
v_gene: TRBV4-2
CDR3aa: ASSQDTLAYYQETQY

abundance: few
v_gene: TRBV2
CDR3aa: ASSAEGRETQY

abundance: NA
v_gene: TRBV18
CDR3aa: ASSPQGAMNYGYT

abundance: NA
v_gene: TRBV5-6
CDR3aa: ASTFGQGDDYGYT

abundance: NA
v_gene: TRBV18
CDR3aa: ASSTQGVGTEAF

abundance: NA
v_gene: TRBV4-2
CDR3aa: ASSQEGGMQY

abundance: NA
v_gene: TRBV6-1
CDR3aa: ASREQGGSGANVLT

abundance: NA
v_gene: TRBV30
CDR3aa: AWSWPLRRTEAF

abundance: NA
v_gene: TRBV13
CDR3aa: ASSSAGGGSTYNSPLH

abundance: NA
v_gene: TRBV6-5
CDR3aa: ASSPTGEGGSPLH

abundance: NA
v_gene: TRBV19
CDR3aa: ASNGGPGNTIY

abundance: NA
v_gene: TRBV3-1/TRBV3-2
CDR3aa: ASSPSRSGANVLT

abundance: NA
v_gene: TRBV6-5
CDR3aa: ASSRQGRNGYT

abundance: NA
v_gene: TRBV15
CDR3aa: ATSRDRGFASQPQH

abundance: NA
v_gene: TRBV11-2
CDR3aa: ASSLDRGALQPQH

abundance: NA
v_gene: TRBV28
CDR3aa: ASSFPRTGGWDGKLF

abundance: few
v_gene: TRBV6-5
CDR3aa: ASRTQGRDTEAF

abundance: NA
v_gene: TRBV28
CDR3aa: ASGRPQLMANTDTQY

abundance: NA
v_gene: TRBV12-3/TRBV12-4
CDR3aa: ASSLVTGVVSF

abundance: NA
v_gene: TRBV5-4
CDR3aa: ASSPSSGGQETQY

abundance: few
v_gene: TRBV9
CDR3aa: ASSTGKQASNTEAF

abundance: NA
v_gene: TRBV27
CDR3aa: ASSPYGQGDEQY

abundance: NA
v_gene: TRBV6-6
CDR3aa: ASSATSLNTEAF

abundance: NA
v_gene: TRBV5-1
CDR3aa: ASSLGQGANTEAF

abundance: NA
v_gene: TRBV4-2
CDR3aa: ASSQEITGGLYEQY

abundance: NA
v_gene: TRBV6-6
CDR3aa: ASSNTQGEKLF

abundance: NA
v_gene: TRBV6-1
CDR3aa: ASSEGPKGGAQY

abundance: NA
v_gene: TRBV10-2
CDR3aa: ASSGFEGRHGYT

abundance: once
v_gene: TRBV21-1
CDR3aa: ASSISPGESGLEGYT

abundance: NA
v_gene: TRBV11-2
CDR3aa: ASSLDPGGQGSGNTIY

abundance: NA
v_gene: TRBV5-6
CDR3aa: ASSLPGQGRFGYT

abundance: NA
v_gene: TRBV27
CDR3aa: ASRTGLGQETQY

abundance: NA
v_gene: TRBV9
CDR3aa: ASSAQTGESGELF

abundance: NA
v_gene: TRBV30
CDR3aa: AWSVDRSQPQH

abundance: NA
v_gene: TRBV5-1
CDR3aa: ASSLDGDWRDRYT

abundance: NA
v_gene: TRBV27
CDR3aa: ASRLGTVLSYEQY

abundance: NA
v_gene: TRBV9
CDR3aa: ASSVGGTGRNSPLH

abundance: NA
v_gene: TRBV7-2
CDR3aa: ASSLFLVENNSPLH

abundance: NA
v_gene: TRBV11-2
CDR3aa: ASSLLGLAGAASSYEQY

abundance: NA
v_gene: TRBV6-5
CDR3aa: ASSYGTGFYEQY

abundance: NA
v_gene: TRBV10-3
CDR3aa: AISADGLEEKLF

abundance: once
v_gene: TRBV27
CDR3aa: ASSPGLAGGDTQY

abundance: NA
v_gene: TRBV7-9
CDR3aa: ASSLVGTPNTEAF

abundance: NA
v_gene: TRBV19
CDR3aa: ASSTRNLGGKEQY

abundance: once
v_gene: TRBV30
CDR3aa: AWRVGQGRSDTQY

abundance: few
v_gene: TRBV19
CDR3aa: ASSIVAAAYGYT

abundance: NA
v_gene: TRBV28
CDR3aa: ASKDVRTFRTSYNEQF